This T cell receptor (beta chain) was sequenced during a study of cytomegalovirus exposure and HLA in healthy donors. Overall study: There were 117 million unique TCR beta sequences, drawn from about 179 million T cells, in an earlier analysis.

Germline lookup yields CDR1 SSHAT and CDR2 FNYEAQ (reference sequence). This CDR3 has 16 residues. Points from the study as a whole: Later work associated around 18,000 TCR beta sequences with HLA alleles at 0.05 false discovery rate.

Notes on this clone: The antigen remains undetermined. An end of the junction differs from the germline gene, which may be a read error.

Primers: 60 Vbeta forward and 13 Jbeta reverse. Data came from immunoSEQ multiplex PCR; TCRdb stores just in-frame clones and leaves some out. The sample gives approximately 180,000 clones, roughly four fifths of which show up once; around 1.9% is in the top ten. The chain recombines TRBV7-7 with TRBJ2-2; TRBD2 aligns across 10 bases. The material sequenced was PBMCs. The TCR comes from a man between 18 and 29 years old in good health and CMV-seronegative. The CDR3 is CASSSRVAGGSGELFF. The CDR3 DNA sequence: TGTGCTAGCAGCTCCCGCGTAGCGGGGGGCTCCGGGGAGCTGTTTTTT.